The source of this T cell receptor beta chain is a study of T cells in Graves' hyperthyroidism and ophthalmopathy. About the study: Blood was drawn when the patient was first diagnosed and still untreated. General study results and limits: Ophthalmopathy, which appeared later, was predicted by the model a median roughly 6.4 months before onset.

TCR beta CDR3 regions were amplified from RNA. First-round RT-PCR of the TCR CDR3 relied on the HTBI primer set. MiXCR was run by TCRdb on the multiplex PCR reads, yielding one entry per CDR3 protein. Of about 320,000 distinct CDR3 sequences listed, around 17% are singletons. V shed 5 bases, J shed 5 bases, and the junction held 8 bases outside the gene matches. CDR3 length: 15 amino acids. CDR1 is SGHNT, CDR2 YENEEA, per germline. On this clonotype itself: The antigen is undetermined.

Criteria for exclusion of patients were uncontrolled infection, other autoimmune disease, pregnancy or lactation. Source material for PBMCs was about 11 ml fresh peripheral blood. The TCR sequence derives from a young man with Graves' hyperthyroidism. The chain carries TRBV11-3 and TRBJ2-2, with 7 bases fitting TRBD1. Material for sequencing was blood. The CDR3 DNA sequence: TGTGCCAGCAGCCTCGGACAGGTGACGACCGGGGAGCTGTTTTTT. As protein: CASSLGQVTTGELFF.